One T cell receptor beta chain is described in this entry. Its antigen remains unidentified. The data were taken from a study of shared clonotypes between healthy human individuals. Study results and limitations: With several donors compared, roughly 5% of naive CD4 clonotypes were shared. Rarefaction indicated that sorted-subset sequencing remained incomplete although depth was large.

Germline loops: CDR1 MNHEY, CDR2 SVGAGI. The J segment lost 8 bases and the V segment lost 2 bases, leaving 12 bases of the junction unmatched. CDR3 length: 16 amino acids. Libraries were prepared by immunoSEQ multiplex PCR; TCRdb keeps only in-frame clonotypes and omits some of them. Found here are more than 600,000 clones, about 91% of them singletons; the top ten hold 24%. CD45RO negativity and positive selection for CCR7 defined naive CD8 cells, a population that excluded terminally differentiated effector memory CD45RA+ cells. Sequencing was carried out using naive CD8+ T cells sorted from blood. V gene TRBV6-5 combines with J gene TRBJ1-2, with 9 bases identical to TRBD1. This sequence originates from a young man in good health. CDR3 nucleotide sequence: TGTGCCAGCAGTTACCGGGAACCGGGACAGGGAGTAGGCTACACCTTC. It translates to CASSYREPGQGVGYTF.